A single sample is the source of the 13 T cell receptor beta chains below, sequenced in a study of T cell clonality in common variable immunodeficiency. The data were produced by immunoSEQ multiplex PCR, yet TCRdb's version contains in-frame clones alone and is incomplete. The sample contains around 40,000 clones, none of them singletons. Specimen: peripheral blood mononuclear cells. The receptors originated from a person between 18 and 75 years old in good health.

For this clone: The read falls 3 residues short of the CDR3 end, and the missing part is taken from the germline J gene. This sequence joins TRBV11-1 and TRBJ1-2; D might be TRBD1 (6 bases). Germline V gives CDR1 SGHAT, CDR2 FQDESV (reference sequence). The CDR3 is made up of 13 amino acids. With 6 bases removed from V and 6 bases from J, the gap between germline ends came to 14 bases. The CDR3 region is CASSEQGRNGYTF. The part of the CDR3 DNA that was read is TGTGCCAGCAGTGAACAGGGAAGGAATGGC.

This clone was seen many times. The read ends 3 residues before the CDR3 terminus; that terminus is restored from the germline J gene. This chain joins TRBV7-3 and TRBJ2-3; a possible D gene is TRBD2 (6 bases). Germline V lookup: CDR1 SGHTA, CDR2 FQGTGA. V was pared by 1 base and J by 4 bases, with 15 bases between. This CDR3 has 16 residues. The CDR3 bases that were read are TGTGCCAGCAGCTTAATGTGGCGGGGTAGCGCAGATACG. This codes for CASSLMWRGSADT. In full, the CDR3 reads CASSLMWRGSADTQYF.

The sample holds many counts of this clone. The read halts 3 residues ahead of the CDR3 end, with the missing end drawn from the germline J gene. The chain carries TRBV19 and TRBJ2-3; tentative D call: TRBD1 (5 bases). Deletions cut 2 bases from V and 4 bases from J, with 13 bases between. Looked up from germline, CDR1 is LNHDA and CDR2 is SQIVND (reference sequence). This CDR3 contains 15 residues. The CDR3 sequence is CASSIKIRQSDTQYF. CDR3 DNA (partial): TGTGCCAGTAGTATAAAAATAAGACAGTCAGATACG.

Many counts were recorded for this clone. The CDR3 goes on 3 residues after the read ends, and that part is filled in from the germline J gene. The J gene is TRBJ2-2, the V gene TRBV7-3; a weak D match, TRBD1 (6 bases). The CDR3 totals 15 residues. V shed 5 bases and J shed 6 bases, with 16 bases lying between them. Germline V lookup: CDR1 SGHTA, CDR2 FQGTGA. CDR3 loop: CASSLSTRGPGELFF. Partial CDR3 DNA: TGTGCCAGCAGCCTCTCAACCAGGGGTCCCGGGGAG.

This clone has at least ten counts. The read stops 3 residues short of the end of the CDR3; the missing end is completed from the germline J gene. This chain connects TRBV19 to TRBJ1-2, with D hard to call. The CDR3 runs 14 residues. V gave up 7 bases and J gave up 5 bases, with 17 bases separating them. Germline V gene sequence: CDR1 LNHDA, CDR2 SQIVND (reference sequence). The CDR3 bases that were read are TGTGCCAGTAAGCCCGGTGTGGCTAGGTATGGC. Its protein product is CASKPGVARYG. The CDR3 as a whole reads CASKPGVARYGYTF.

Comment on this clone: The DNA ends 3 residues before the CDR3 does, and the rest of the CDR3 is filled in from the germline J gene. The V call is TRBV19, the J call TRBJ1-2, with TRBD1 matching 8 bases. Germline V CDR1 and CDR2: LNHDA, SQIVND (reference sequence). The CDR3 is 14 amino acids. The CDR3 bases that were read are TGTGCCAGTAGTCCCCAGGGGGCCGGGAATGAC. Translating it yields CASSPQGAGND. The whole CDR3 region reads CASSPQGAGNDYTF. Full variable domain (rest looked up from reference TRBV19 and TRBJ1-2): DGGITQSPKYLFRKEGQNVTLSCEQNLNHDAMYWYRQDPGQGLRLIYYSQIVNDFQKGDIAEGYSVSREKKESFPLTVTSAQKNPTAFYLCASSPQGAGNDYTFGSGTRLTVV.

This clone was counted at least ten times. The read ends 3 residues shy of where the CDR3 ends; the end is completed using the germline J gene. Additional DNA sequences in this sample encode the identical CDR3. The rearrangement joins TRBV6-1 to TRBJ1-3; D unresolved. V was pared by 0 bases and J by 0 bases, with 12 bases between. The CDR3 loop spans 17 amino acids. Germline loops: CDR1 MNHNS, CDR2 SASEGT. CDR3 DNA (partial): TGTGCCAGCAGTGAAGCGAGGGTCGGTGCCTCTGGAAACACC. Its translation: CASSEARVGASGNT. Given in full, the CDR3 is CASSEARVGASGNTIYF.

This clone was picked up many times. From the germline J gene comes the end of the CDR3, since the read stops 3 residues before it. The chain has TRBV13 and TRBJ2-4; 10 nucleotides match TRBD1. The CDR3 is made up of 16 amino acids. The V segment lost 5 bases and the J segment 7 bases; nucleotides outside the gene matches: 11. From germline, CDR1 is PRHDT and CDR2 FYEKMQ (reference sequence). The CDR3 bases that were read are TGTGCCAGCAGCCCAAAGGACAGGGGGGGTGTGAACATT. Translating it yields CASSPKDRGGVNI. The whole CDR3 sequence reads CASSPKDRGGVNIQYF.

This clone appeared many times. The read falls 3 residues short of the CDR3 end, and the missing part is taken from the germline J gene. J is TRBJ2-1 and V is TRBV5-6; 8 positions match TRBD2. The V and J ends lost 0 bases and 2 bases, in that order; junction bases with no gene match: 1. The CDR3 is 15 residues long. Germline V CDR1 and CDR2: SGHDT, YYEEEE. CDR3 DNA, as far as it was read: TGTGCCAGCAGCTTGGGGGGACTAGCCTACAATGAG. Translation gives CASSLGGLAYNE. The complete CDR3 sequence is CASSLGGLAYNEQFF.

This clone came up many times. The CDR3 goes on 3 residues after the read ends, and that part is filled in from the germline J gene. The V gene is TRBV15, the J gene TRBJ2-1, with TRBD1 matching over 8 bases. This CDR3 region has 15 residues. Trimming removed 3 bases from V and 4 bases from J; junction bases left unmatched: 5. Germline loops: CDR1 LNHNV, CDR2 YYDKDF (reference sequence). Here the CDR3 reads CATSSSGGAYNEQFF. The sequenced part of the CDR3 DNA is TGTGCCACCAGCAGCTCAGGGGGCGCTTACAATGAG.

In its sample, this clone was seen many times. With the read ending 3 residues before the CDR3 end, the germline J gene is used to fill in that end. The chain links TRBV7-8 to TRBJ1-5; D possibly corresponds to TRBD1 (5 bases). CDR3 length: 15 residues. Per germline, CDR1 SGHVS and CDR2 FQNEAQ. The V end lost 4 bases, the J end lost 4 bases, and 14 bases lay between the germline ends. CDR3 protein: CASSSGGVGNQPQHF. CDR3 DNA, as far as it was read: TGTGCCAGCAGCTCGGGGGGGGTTGGTAATCAGCCC.

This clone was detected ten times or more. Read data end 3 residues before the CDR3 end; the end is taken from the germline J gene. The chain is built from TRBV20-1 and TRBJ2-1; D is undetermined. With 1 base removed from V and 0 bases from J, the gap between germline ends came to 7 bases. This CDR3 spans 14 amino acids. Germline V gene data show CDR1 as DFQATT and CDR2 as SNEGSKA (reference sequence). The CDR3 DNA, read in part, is TGCAGTGCTAGAGGGGCAGTCTCCTACAATGAG. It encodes CSARGAVSYNE. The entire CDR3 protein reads CSARGAVSYNEQFF.

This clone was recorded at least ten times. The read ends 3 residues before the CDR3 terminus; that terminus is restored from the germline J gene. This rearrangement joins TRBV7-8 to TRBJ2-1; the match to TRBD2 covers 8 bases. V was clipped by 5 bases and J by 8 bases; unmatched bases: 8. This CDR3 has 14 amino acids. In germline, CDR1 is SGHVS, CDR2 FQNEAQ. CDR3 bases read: TGTGCCAGCAGCCGGGAGGCGGGAGGTTATGAG. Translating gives CASSREAGGYE. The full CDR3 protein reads CASSREAGGYEQFF.